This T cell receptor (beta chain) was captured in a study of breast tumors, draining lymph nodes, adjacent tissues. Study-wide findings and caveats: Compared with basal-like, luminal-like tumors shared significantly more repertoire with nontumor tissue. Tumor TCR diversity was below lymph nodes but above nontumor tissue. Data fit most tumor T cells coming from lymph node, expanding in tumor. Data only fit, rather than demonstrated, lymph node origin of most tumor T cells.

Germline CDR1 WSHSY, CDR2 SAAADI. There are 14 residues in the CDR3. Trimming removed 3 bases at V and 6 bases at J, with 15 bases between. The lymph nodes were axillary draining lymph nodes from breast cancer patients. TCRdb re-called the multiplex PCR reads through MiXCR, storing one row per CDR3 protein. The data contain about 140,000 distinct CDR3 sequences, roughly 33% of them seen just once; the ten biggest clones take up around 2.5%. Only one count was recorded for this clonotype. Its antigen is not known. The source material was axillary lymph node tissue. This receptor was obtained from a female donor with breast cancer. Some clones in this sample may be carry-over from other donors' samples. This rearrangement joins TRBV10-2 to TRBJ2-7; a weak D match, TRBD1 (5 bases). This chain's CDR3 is CASSEYLPQGEQYF. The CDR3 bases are TGCGCCAGCAGTGAATACCTCCCCCAGGGCGAGCAGTACTTC.